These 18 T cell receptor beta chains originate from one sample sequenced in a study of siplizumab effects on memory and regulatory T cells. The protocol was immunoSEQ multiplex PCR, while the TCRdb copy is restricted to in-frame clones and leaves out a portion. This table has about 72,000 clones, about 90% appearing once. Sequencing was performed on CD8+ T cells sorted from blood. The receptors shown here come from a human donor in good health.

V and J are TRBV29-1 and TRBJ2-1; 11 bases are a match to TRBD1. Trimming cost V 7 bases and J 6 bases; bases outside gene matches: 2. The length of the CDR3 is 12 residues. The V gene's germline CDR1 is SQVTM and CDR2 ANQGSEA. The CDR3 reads CSGGQGGNEQFF. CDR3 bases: TGCAGCGGGGGACAGGGGGGCAATGAGCAGTTCTTC.

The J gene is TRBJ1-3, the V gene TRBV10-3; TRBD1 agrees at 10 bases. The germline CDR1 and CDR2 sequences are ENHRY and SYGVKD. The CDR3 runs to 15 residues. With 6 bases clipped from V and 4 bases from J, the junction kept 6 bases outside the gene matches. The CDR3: CAIRETGGTGNTIYF. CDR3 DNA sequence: TGTGCCATCAGGGAGACAGGGGGCACAGGAAACACCATATATTTT.

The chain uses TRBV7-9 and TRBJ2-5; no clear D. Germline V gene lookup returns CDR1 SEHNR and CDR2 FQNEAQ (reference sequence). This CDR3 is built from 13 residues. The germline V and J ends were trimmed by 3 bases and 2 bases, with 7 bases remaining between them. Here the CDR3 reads CASSFSQQETQYF. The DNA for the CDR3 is TGTGCCAGCAGCTTTAGCCAGCAAGAGACCCAGTACTTC.

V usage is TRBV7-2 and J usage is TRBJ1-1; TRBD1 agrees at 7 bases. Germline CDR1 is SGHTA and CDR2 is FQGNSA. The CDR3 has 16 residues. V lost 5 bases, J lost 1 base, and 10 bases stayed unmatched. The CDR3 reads CASSEVQGYRNTEAFF. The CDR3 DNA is TGTGCCAGCAGCGAGGTACAGGGGTATCGGAACACTGAAGCTTTCTTT.

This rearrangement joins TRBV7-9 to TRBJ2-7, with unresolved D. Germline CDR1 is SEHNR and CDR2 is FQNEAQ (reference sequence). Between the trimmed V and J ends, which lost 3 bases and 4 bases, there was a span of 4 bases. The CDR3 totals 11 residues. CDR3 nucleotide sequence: TGTGCCAGCAGCTTTAATTACGAGCAGTACTTC. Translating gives CASSFNYEQYF.

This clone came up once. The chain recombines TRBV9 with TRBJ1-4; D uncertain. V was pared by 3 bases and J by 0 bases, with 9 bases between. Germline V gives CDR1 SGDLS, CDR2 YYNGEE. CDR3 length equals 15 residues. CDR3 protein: CASSARSSTNEKLFF. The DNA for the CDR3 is TGTGCCAGCAGCGCCAGGTCTTCAACTAATGAAAAACTGTTTTTT.

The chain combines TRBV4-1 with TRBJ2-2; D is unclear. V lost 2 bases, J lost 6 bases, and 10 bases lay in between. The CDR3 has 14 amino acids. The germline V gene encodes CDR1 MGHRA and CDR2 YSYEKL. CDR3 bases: TGCGCCAGCAGCCAAAAGGCGTTTCCCGGGGAGCTGTTTTTT. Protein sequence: CASSQKAFPGELFF.

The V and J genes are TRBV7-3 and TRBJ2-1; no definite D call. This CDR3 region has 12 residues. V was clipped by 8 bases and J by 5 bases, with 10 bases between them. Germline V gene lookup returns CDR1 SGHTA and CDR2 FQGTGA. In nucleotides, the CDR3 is TGTGCCAGCGGCCATGGGGACAATGAGCAGTTCTTC. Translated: CASGHGDNEQFF.

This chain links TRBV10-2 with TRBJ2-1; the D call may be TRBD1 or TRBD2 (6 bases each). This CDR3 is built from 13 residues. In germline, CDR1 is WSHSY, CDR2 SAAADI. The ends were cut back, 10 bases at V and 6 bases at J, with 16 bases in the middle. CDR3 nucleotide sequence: TGCGCCAACTATGAGGGGGGAGGCAATGAGCAGTTCTTC. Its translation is CANYEGGGNEQFF.

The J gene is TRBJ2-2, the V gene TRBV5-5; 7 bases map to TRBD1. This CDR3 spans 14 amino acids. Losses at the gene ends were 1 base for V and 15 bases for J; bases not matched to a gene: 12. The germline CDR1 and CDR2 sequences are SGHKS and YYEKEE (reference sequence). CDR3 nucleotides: TGTGCCAGCAGCTTGAGCACAGGGGACCTAGGGGTGTTTTTT. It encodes CASSLSTGDLGVFF.

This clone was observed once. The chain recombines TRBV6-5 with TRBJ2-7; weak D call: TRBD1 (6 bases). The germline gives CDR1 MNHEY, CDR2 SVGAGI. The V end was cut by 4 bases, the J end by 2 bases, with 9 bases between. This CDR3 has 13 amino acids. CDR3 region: CASSWDKTYEQYF. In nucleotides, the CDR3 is TGTGCCAGCAGTTGGGACAAAACCTACGAGCAGTACTTC.

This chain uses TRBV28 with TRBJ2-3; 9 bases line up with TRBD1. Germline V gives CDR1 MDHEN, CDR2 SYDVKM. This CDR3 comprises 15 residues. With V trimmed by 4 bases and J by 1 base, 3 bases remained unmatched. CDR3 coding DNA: TGTGCCAGCAGTTCGGACAGGGGACGCACAGATACGCAGTATTTT. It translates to CASSSDRGRTDTQYF.

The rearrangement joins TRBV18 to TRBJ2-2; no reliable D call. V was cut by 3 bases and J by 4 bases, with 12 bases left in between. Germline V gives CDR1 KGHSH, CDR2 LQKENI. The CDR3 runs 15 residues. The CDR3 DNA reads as TGTGCCAGCTCACCTGACGACCGACCCACCGGGGAGCTGTTTTTT. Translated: CASSPDDRPTGELFF.

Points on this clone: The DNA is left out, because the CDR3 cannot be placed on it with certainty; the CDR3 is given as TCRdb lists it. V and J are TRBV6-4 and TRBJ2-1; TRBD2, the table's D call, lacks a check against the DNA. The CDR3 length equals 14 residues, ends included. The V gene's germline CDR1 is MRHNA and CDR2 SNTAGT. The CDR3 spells CASSVASGAPPSVF.

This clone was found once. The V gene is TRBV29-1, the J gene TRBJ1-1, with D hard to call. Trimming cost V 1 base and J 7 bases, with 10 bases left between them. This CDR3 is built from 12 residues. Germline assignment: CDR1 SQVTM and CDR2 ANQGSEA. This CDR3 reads CSVEVRLNEAFF. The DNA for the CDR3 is TGCAGCGTTGAAGTCCGGCTTAATGAAGCTTTCTTT.

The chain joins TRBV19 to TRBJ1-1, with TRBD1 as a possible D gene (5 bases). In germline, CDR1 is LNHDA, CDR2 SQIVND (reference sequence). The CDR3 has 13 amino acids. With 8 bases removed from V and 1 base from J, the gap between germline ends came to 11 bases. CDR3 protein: CASLAGPNTEAFF. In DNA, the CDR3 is TGTGCCAGTCTCGCGGGACCGAACACTGAAGCTTTCTTT.

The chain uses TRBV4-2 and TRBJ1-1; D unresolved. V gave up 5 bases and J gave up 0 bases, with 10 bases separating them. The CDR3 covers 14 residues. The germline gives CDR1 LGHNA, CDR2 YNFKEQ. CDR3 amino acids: CASSGYTMNTEAFF. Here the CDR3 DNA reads TGTGCCAGCAGCGGCTATACCATGAACACTGAAGCTTTCTTT.

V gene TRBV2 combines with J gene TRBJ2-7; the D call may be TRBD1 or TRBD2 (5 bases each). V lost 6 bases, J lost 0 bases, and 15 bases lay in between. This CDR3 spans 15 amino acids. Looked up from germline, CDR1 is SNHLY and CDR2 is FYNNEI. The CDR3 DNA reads TGTGCCAGCAGAGCATCTAGGGACCTCTCCTACGAGCAGTACTTC. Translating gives CASRASRDLSYEQYF.